This T cell receptor beta chain stems from a study of blood T cells in healthy people across ages. Broader study findings: Diversity figures based on one million T cells were deemed too low. Samples with more naive T cells showed higher observed beta diversity.

For the second PCR, which ran for about 7 to 11 cycles, a sample-barcoded 5' primer and a J-beta primer mix were used. Each CDR3 protein is one row after TCRdb ran MiXCR on the 5' RACE reads. The sample yields over 700,000 distinct CDR3 sequences, around a quarter seen once. On this clonotype: As yet, its antigen is unknown.

The ends lost 2 bases at V and 5 bases at J; junction bases unmatched: 9. Germline V gene lookup returns CDR1 LGHDT and CDR2 YNNKEL (reference sequence). The CDR3 extends over 18 amino acids. These same data were also listed under a study on T cells of mothers and their children. In that study: Sample barcodes plus 2-4 random nucleotides came from the M1S primer. Sequencing got over 9 million TCR beta CDR3 reads from each mother and about 3.1 million from each child.

The gene calls are TRBV3-1 and TRBJ2-4; 13 positions agree with TRBD2. Sequencing used blood. This receptor was obtained from a boy aged 5-17 years in good health. CDR3 coding DNA: TGTGCCAGCAGCCAATACGGACTAGCGGGAGACCCTCAAAACATTCAGTACTTC. Translation gives CASSQYGLAGDPQNIQYF.